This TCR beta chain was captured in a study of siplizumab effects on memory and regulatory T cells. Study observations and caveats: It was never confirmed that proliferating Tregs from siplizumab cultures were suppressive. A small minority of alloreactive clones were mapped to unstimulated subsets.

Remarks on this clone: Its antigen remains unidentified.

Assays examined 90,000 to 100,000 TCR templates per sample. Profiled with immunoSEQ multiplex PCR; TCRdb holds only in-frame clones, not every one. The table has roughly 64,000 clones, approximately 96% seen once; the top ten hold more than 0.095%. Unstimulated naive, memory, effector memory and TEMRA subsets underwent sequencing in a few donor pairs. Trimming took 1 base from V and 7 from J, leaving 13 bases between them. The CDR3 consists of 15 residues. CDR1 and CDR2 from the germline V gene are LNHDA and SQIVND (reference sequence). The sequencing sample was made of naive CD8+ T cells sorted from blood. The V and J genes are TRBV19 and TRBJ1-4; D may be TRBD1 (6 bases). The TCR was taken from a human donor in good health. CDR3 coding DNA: TGTGCCAGTAGTATAGGGGGGCGCCCCGGTGAAAAACTGTTTTTT. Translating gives CASSIGGRPGEKLFF.